The next 27 T cell receptor beta chains were all read from a single sample in a study of tumor and adjacent non-tumor tissue in lung cancer. RNA was extracted from bulk tissue without any cell sorting. The library came from three nested PCR rounds adapted from ARM-PCR protocols. In TCRdb, the multiplex PCR reads were re-called with MiXCR into one record per CDR3 protein. The sample yields about 75,000 distinct CDR3 sequences, under 80% seen once. Sample: lung tumor tissue. The receptors stem from a woman between 45 and 60 years old with non-small cell lung cancer.

Details on this clonotype: Germline is not matched at one junction end, which may reflect a read error. The rearrangement uses TRBV15 and TRBJ2-2; 9 bases line up with TRBD2. CDR3 length: 16 amino acids. Germline CDR1 is LNHNV and CDR2 is YYDKDF (reference sequence). CDR3 bases: TGTACCACCAGCAGAGAAGCGGGAGGTCTTACCGGGGAGCTGTTTTTT. It codes for CTTSREAGGLTGELFF.

This clonotype was counted at least ten times. The chain combines TRBV20-1 with TRBJ2-7; 8 bases are shared with TRBD1. This CDR3 is built from 15 residues. Germline CDR1 reads DFQATT; CDR2 reads SNEGSKA (reference sequence). J lost 3 bases, V lost 0 bases, and 7 bases had no gene match. The CDR3 DNA reads as TGCAGTGCTAGAGACCTGACAGGGGCCTTCTACGAGCAGTACTTC. It codes for CSARDLTGAFYEQYF.

Comments on this clonotype: One end of the junction is discordant with germline, which a read error may explain. The genes are TRBV11-2 and TRBJ1-2; perhaps TRBD1 as D (5 bases). The CDR3 spans 15 residues. In germline, CDR1 is SGHAT, CDR2 FQNNGV. CDR3 in DNA: TGTGCCTGCAGCTTAGGTCCAGACAGCAACTATGGCTACACCTTC. Translated, it gives CACSLGPDSNYGYTF.

In its sample, this clonotype was seen a few times. The chain employs TRBV20-1 and TRBJ2-7, with 8 bases lining up with TRBD2. The CDR3 spans 12 residues. V lost 5 bases, J lost 6 bases, and 6 bases stayed unmatched. The germline CDR1 and CDR2 sequences are DFQATT and SNEGSKA (reference sequence). The CDR3 loop is CSAAAGVLEQYF. CDR3 DNA sequence: TGCAGTGCTGCAGCGGGAGTCCTCGAGCAGTACTTC.

To note about this clonotype: The missing conserved phenylalanine or tryptophan at the end of this CDR3 makes a read error likely. The chain carries TRBV29-1 and TRBJ2-7; 8 bases line up with TRBD1. The CDR3 consists of 13 residues. The V and J ends lost 4 bases and 6 bases, in that order; junction bases with no gene match: 8. The V gene's germline CDR1 is SQVTM and CDR2 ANQGSEA. The CDR3 here is CSVAAGQEIEQYS. The CDR3 DNA follows: TGCAGCGTTGCGGCGGGACAGGAGATCGAGCAGTACTCT.

Note on this clonotype: One end of the junction varies from germline; a read error may be responsible. V and J are TRBV11-3 and TRBJ2-7; a weak D match, TRBD2 (6 bases). The CDR3 loop spans 14 amino acids. Germline V lookup: CDR1 SGHNT, CDR2 YENEEA. CDR3 amino acids: CVSSSWIGEAEQYF. The CDR3 nucleotides read TGTGTCAGCAGCTCCTGGATAGGGGAGGCCGAGCAGTACTTC.

By share, this clonotype counts as medium-sized. CDR3 nucleotides: TGTGCCAGCAGTACCACTTACGAGCAGTACTTC. It codes for CASSTTYEQYF. This chain uses TRBV6-5 with TRBJ2-7; D is unresolved. V gave up 5 bases and J gave up 4 bases, with 6 bases separating them. Germline V gives CDR1 MNHEY, CDR2 SVGAGI. There are 11 residues in the CDR3.

This clonotype showed up just a few times. This clone may be a read error of a much larger clone one base away. The rearrangement uses TRBV20-1 and TRBJ2-3, with D maybe TRBD2 (5 bases). This CDR3 is 12 amino acids long. Per the germline V gene, CDR1 is DFQATT and CDR2 is SNEGSKA (reference sequence). The CDR3 DNA is TGCAGTGCTTCGAGAGGGATAGATACGCGGTATTTT. It yields the protein CSASRGIDTRYF.

As regards this clonotype: Possible read error: a much larger clone is one base away. The gene calls are TRBV19 and TRBJ2-5; the D gene is possibly TRBD2 (5 bases). This CDR3 comprises 11 residues. CDR1 and CDR2 (germline): LNHDA, SQIVND (reference sequence). The CDR3 nucleotides are TGTGCCAGTAGTAGGGGAGAGACCCGGTACTTC. The encoded protein is CASSRGETRYF.

This clonotype was picked up a small number of times. A single base separates this from a much larger clone, so it may be a read error. The chain employs TRBV20-1 and TRBJ2-7, with TRBD2 matching 7 bases. V trimming: 6 bases; J trimming: 3 bases; junction bases outside the gene matches: 8. The CDR3 length is 13 residues. From germline, CDR1 is DFQATT and CDR2 SNEGSKA (reference sequence). The CDR3 DNA follows: TGCAGTGCCTGGACTTGCGGGAGCTACGAGCAGTACTTC. Residues: CSAWTCGSYEQYF.

A remark on this clonotype: An end of the junction differs from the germline gene, which may be a read error. DNA of the CDR3: TGTGTCATCAGTGTGATAACGAACACTGAAGCTTTCTTT. This gives the protein CVISVITNTEAFF. The chain has TRBV10-3 and TRBJ1-1, with D unresolved. Germline V CDR1 and CDR2: ENHRY, SYGVKD. The CDR3 length is 13 residues.

This CDR3 is CASSSRDRGRGTGELFF. The CDR3 nucleotides read TGTGCCAGCAGTTCCCGCGACAGGGGGCGCGGCACCGGGGAGCTGTTTTTT. The rearrangement joins TRBV28 to TRBJ2-2; 10 bases are a match to TRBD1. The CDR3 totals 17 residues. V lost 4 bases, J lost 4 bases, and 9 bases stayed unmatched. Per germline, CDR1 MDHEN and CDR2 SYDVKM.

Notes on this clonotype: This may be a read error: a much more frequent sequence differs by one nucleotide. The V gene is TRBV5-6, the J gene TRBJ1-5, with 7 bases identical to TRBD1. V gave up 1 base and J gave up 1 base; unmatched junction bases: 11. There are 18 residues in the CDR3. Germline-derived CDR1 and CDR2 are SGHDT and YYEEEE. The CDR3 here is CASSLLDREWGSNQPQHF. As DNA, the CDR3 is TGTGCCAGCAGCTTGTTAGACAGGGAGTGGGGGAGCAATCAGCCCCAGCATTTT.

The chain carries TRBV29-1 and TRBJ2-5; no firm D call. The CDR3 has 13 amino acids. CDR1 is SQVTM, CDR2 ANQGSEA, per germline. V gave up 6 bases and J gave up 3 bases, with 14 bases separating them. Here the CDR3 DNA reads TGCAGCGTCAGTGTGGGCTCGGAAGAGACCCAGTACTTC. Its translation: CSVSVGSEETQYF.

As for this clonotype: Since the CDR3 does not end with the conserved phenylalanine or tryptophan, this likely comes from a read error. The rearrangement uses TRBV4-1 and TRBJ2-3; TRBD2 might be the D (6 bases). In germline, CDR1 is MGHRA, CDR2 YSYEKL. The CDR3 contains 14 residues. The CDR3 DNA reads as TGCGCCATCAGCCTCGGCCTAGCGCCAGATACGCAGTATTCT. As protein: CAISLGLAPDTQYS.

The chain couples TRBV5-6 to TRBJ2-1, with D tentatively TRBD1 (5 bases). The CDR3 has 14 residues. Germline V gene data show CDR1 as SGHDT and CDR2 as YYEEEE. V was trimmed by 5 bases and J by 7 bases, leaving 16 bases between them. The CDR3 reads CASSLLQGVNEQFF. Written as DNA, the CDR3 is TGTGCCAGCAGTTTGTTGCAGGGTGTAAATGAGCAGTTCTTC.

About this clonotype itself: The junction does not match germline at one end; this may be a read error. The chain recombines TRBV29-1 with TRBJ2-7; a possible D gene is TRBD2 (5 bases). The CDR3 extends over 12 amino acids. Germline CDR1 is SQVTM and CDR2 is ANQGSEA. CDR3 region: CSVEAQSHEQYF. The CDR3 region has the DNA TGCAGCGTGGAGGCGCAGAGCCACGAACAGTATTTC.

With respect to this clonotype: This may be a read error: a much more frequent sequence differs by one nucleotide. This rearrangement joins TRBV19 to TRBJ2-2; D is uncertain. The CDR3 spans 14 residues. V lost 7 bases and J lost 2, with 11 bases in between. Germline CDR1 and CDR2: LNHDA and SQIVND (reference sequence). CDR3 loop: CASTLDLNTGELFF. The CDR3 DNA reads as TGTGCCAGTACCCTGGACCTAAACACCGGGGAGCTGTTTTTT.

V and J are TRBV5-4 and TRBJ2-3, with D possibly TRBD2 on 6 matching bases. Germline assignment: CDR1 SGHNT and CDR2 YYREEE (reference sequence). Trimming stripped 9 bases from V and 6 bases from J, with 17 bases between. The CDR3 extends over 13 amino acids. CDR3 in DNA: TGTGCCAACAGGTCCCGGGGGTCGGATACGCAGTATTTT. It translates to CANRSRGSDTQYF.

This clonotype showed up just once. The chain carries TRBV28 and TRBJ2-7; D might be TRBD2 (5 bases). Trimming left V 10 bases short and J 3 bases short, with 22 bases between. The CDR3 loop spans 15 amino acids. CDR1 is MDHEN, CDR2 SYDVKM, per germline. Here the CDR3 reads CATSTRQEGYYEQYF. The CDR3 coding sequence is TGTGCCACGTCAACGCGACAAGAGGGCTACTACGAGCAGTACTTC.

In the case of this clonotype: This may be a read error: a much more frequent sequence differs by one nucleotide. The chain links TRBV19 to TRBJ1-5, with D perhaps TRBD1 (5 bases). The CDR3 totals 15 residues. The germline V gene encodes CDR1 LNHDA and CDR2 SQIVND (reference sequence). DNA for the CDR3: TGTGCCAGTAGTTTACAGGCTAACCAGAATCGGCCCCAGCATTTT. Residues: CASSLQANQNRPQHF.

Comments on this clonotype: At one end the junction does not follow the germline gene, possibly because of a read error. The chain couples TRBV7-9 to TRBJ2-3, with 12 nucleotides matching TRBD2. This CDR3 has 18 residues. CDR1 is SEHNR and CDR2 is FQNEAQ in the germline V gene (reference sequence). The CDR3 here is CAISLTSGSRRGTDTQYF. The CDR3 nucleotides are TGTGCCATCAGCCTGACTAGCGGGAGCAGGCGAGGGACAGATACGCAGTATTTT.

About this clonotype: A much larger clone lies a single base off, so this may be a read error. The V and J genes are TRBV7-9 and TRBJ2-5; no reliable D call. The CDR3 contains 14 residues. CDR1 and CDR2 (germline): SEHNR, FQNEAQ (reference sequence). The V and J ends lost 2 bases and 5 bases respectively, with 12 bases between them. The CDR3 region is CASSLRVPEETQYF. DNA of the CDR3: TGTGCCAGCAGCTTAAGGGTGCCAGAGGAGACCCAGTACTTC.

A remark on this clonotype: Compared with germline, one end of the junction differs, possibly owing to a read error. V usage is TRBV24-1 and J usage is TRBJ2-1, with a weak D call TRBD2 (5 bases). The CDR3 covers 16 residues. CDR1 is KGHDR, CDR2 SFDVKD, per germline. The DNA for the CDR3 is TGTGCCACCAGTGATTTGCGGGGAAACTCCTACAATGAGCAGTTATTC. Translation gives CATSDLRGNSYNEQLF.

CDR3 in DNA: TGCGCCAGCAGTTCCCGACTAATCTACGAGCAGTACTTC. Translated: CASSSRLIYEQYF. The chain joins TRBV4-1 to TRBJ2-7; D is possibly TRBD2 (5 bases). The CDR3 runs to 13 residues. Trimming removed 6 bases at V and 3 bases at J, with 12 bases between. CDR1 and CDR2 from the germline V gene are MGHRA and YSYEKL.

This clonotype appeared a single time. The CDR3 protein is CVCSYSRAGSIQSTDTQYF. The CDR3 DNA is TGTGTCTGCAGTTACTCGAGAGCGGGGTCTATTCAAAGCACAGATACGCAGTATTTT. The chain uses TRBV6-2 or TRBV6-3 and TRBJ2-3; TRBD2 agrees at 7 bases. Germline V gene sequence: CDR1 MNHEY, CDR2 SVGEGT. This CDR3 is 19 amino acids long.

The sample holds many counts of this clonotype. The chain couples TRBV7-9 to TRBJ2-2; unclear D gene. V was clipped by 5 bases and J by 3 bases, with 7 bases between them. This CDR3 has 13 amino acids. Germline loops: CDR1 SEHNR, CDR2 FQNEAQ (reference sequence). This CDR3 reads CASSAQDTGELFF. CDR3 coding DNA: TGTGCCAGCAGCGCTCAGGACACCGGGGAGCTGTTTTTT.